These T cell receptor beta chains were read from a single sample in a study of blood T cell repertoires in COVID-19. The data were produced by immunoSEQ multiplex PCR, yet TCRdb's version contains in-frame clones alone and is incomplete. The table shows more than 90,000 clones, with about 89% occurring only once. Sequenced material: peripheral blood. All receptors come from a woman between 25 and 40 years old with acute or convalescent COVID-19. The CDR3 runs from the conserved cysteine through the conserved F or W. The D gene is left open where the match is weak. Expanded clones are given a class, and other clones once, few, many or no size at all.

D,size,J,V,DNA,CDR3
NA,NA,TRBJ1-1,TRBV6-5,TGTGCCAGCACCACCCAGGGTGGGAACACTGAAGCTTTCTTT,CASTTQGGNTEAFF
TRBD1,NA,TRBJ1-5,TRBV4-1,TGCGCCAGCAGCCAAGATGGGGGGACAGGGAAGAATCAGCCCCAGCATTTT,CASSQDGGTGKNQPQHF
TRBD2,NA,TRBJ2-7,TRBV5-1,TGCGCCAGCAGCTTGAGTCCAGCGGGGGCCTACGAGCAGTACTTC,CASSLSPAGAYEQYF
NA,NA,TRBJ1-2,TRBV28,TGTGCCAGCAGTTTGAGTCTATATGGCTACACCTTC,CASSLSLYGYTF
NA,NA,TRBJ2-1,TRBV12-3/TRBV12-4,TGTGCCAGCAGCTACGGGTATGAGCAGTTCTTC,CASSYGYEQFF
NA,NA,TRBJ2-5,TRBV6-5,TGTGCCAGGCTAGACAGGGGAGGGGAGACCCAGTACTTC,CARLDRGGETQYF
NA,NA,TRBJ1-1,TRBV20-1,TGCAGTGCTAGTACTGCGTTAGAGATGAACACTGAAGCTTTCTTT,CSASTALEMNTEAFF
NA,once,TRBJ1-3,TRBV7-9,TGTGCCAGCAGCCTCCTCTCCTCGGAGGATTTT,CASSLLSSEDF
TRBD1,NA,TRBJ1-4,TRBV7-9,TGTGCCAGCAGCTTAAGCGGACAGGGTACCAACGAAAAACTGTTTTTT,CASSLSGQGTNEKLFF
NA,NA,TRBJ1-5,TRBV3-1/TRBV3-2,TGTGCCAGCAGCCAGGTGGGCCAGCCCCAGCATTTT,CASSQVGQPQHF
NA,NA,TRBJ1-2,TRBV2,TGTGCCAGCAGAGAACGGACGGGGAACTATGGCTACACCTTC,CASRERTGNYGYTF
NA,NA,TRBJ1-2,TRBV19,TGTGCCAGTAGGTCGGGGGTCTATGGCTACACCTTC,CASRSGVYGYTF
TRBD1,NA,TRBJ2-7,TRBV5-1,TGCGCCAGCAGCTTCGCCTCCGGGACAGGAACCTACGAGCAGTACTTC,CASSFASGTGTYEQYF
NA,NA,TRBJ2-3,TRBV3-1/TRBV3-2,TGTGCCAGCAGGGCAGGTTCAACAGATACGCAGTATTTT,CASRAGSTDTQYF
NA,NA,TRBJ2-3,TRBV18,TGTGCCAGCTCACCACCCGGGGGATCTACAGATACGCAGTATTTT,CASSPPGGSTDTQYF
NA,once,TRBJ1-1,TRBV10-2,TGCGCCAGCAGTGAGACTAGAACTGAAGCTTTCTTT,CASSETRTEAFF
NA,NA,TRBJ1-5,TRBV28,TGTGCCAGCAGCCTCCTGGCAACCCTGGATCAGCCCCAGCATTTT,CASSLLATLDQPQHF
TRBD1,NA,TRBJ1-2,TRBV7-3,TGTGCCAGCAGCCCAAGCGCCCCCGGGACAGGGGTTTTAACGGGTAACTATGGCTACACCTTC,CASSPSAPGTGVLTGNYGYTF
NA,NA,TRBJ2-2,TRBV7-8,TGTGCCAGCAGCTCCGGGATCGCGAACACCGGGGAGCTGTTTTTT,CASSSGIANTGELFF
NA,NA,TRBJ1-4,TRBV19,TGTGCCAGTACCGCCTTCCGAGTACCGGCAACTAATGAAAAACTGTTTTTT,CASTAFRVPATNEKLFF
NA,NA,TRBJ1-6,TRBV15,TGTGCCACCAGCAATTACAGGGTGGACTATAATTCACCCCTCCACTTT,CATSNYRVDYNSPLHF
NA,NA,TRBJ1-2,TRBV28,TGTGCCAGCAGTTTCGCCGGGGATGGCTACACCTTC,CASSFAGDGYTF
TRBD1,NA,TRBJ2-7,TRBV2,TGTGCCAGCAGACCCCCAAGACAGGGGCCATCCTACGAGCAGTACTTC,CASRPPRQGPSYEQYF
NA,NA,TRBJ2-5,TRBV12-3/TRBV12-4,TGTGCCAGCAGCCTAGGGGGTTCGACCCAGTACTTC,CASSLGGSTQYF
NA,NA,TRBJ1-2,TRBV21-1,TGTGCCAGCAGCAAGTGTGCGGGCTACACCTTC,CASSKCAGYTF
NA,NA,TRBJ2-1,TRBV24-1,TGTGCCACCAGTGATCGTACAGGGCGGGCTGAGCAGTTCTTC,CATSDRTGRAEQFF
NA,NA,TRBJ1-5,TRBV5-6,TGTGCCAGCAGCTTGGCCAGGGGCAATCAGCCCCAGCATTTT,CASSLARGNQPQHF